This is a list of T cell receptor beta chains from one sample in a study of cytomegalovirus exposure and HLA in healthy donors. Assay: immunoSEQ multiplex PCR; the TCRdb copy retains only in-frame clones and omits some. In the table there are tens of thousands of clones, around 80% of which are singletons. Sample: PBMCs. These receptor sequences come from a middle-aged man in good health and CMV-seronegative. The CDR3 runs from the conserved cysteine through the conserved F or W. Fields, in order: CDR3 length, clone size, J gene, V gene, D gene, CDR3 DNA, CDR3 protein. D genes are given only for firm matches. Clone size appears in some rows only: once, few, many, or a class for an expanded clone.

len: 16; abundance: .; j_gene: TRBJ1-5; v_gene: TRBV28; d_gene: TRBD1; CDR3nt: TGTGCCAGCAGCCTGAGGACAGGGGGCGCTGAGCAGCCCCAGCATTTT; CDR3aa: CASSLRTGGAEQPQHF
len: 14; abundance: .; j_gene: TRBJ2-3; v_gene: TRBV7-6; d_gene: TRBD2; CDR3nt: TGTGCCAGCAGCTTAGACTTAGGGACTAACACGCAGTATTTT; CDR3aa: CASSLDLGTNTQYF
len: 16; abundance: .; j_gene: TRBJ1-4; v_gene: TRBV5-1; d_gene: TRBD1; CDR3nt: TGCGCCAGCAGCTTAACCCCAGGGGGCACTAATGAAAAACTGTTTTTT; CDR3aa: CASSLTPGGTNEKLFF
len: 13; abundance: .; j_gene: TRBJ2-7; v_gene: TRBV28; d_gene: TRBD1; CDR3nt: TGTGCCAGCAGGACAGGGGGCGCCTACGAGCAGTACTTC; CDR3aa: CASRTGGAYEQYF
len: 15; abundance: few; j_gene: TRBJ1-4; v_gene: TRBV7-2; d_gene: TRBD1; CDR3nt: TGTGCCAGCAGCCTCATGACAGGGAAGGGAGAAAAACTGTTTTTT; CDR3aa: CASSLMTGKGEKLFF
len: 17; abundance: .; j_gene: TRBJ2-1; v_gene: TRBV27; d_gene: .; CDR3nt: TGTGCCAGCAGTACCCCGGGCTTAGGGGGAGGGTGGAATGAGCAGTTCTTC; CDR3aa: CASSTPGLGGGWNEQFF
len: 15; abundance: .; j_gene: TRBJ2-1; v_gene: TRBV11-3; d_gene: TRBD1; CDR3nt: TGTGCCAGCAGCCCGGACAGGGGATCCTACAATGAGCAGTTCTTC; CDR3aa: CASSPDRGSYNEQFF
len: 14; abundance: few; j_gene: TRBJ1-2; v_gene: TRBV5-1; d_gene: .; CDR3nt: TGCGCCAGCAGCTTGACAGGGAATAAAGAAGGCTACACCTTC; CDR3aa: CASSLTGNKEGYTF
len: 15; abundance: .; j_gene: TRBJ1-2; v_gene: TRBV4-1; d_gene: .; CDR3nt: TGCGCCAGCAGCCAAGGCCCGGGGTGGAACTATGGCTACACCTTC; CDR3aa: CASSQGPGWNYGYTF
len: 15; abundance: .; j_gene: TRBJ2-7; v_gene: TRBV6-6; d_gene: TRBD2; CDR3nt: TGTGCCAGCAGTTACTCTAGCGGGGGGGCCTACGAGCAGTACTTC; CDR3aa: CASSYSSGGAYEQYF
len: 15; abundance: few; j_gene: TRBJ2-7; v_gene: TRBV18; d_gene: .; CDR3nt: TGTGCCAGCTCACCACTGAGCCAGGGCACCTACGAGCAGTACTTC; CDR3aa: CASSPLSQGTYEQYF
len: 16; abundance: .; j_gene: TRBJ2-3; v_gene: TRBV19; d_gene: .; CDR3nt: TGTGCCAGTACCAGGGGCCCGGGGAGTAGCACAGATACGCAGTATTTT; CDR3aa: CASTRGPGSSTDTQYF
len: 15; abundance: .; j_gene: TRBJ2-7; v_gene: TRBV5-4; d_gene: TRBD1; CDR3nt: TGTGCCAGCAGCCAATCCGGGACAGGGATTCACGAGCAGTACTTC; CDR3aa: CASSQSGTGIHEQYF
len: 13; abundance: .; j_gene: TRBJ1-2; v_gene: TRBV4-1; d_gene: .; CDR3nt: TGCGCCAGCAGCGGTCAGGCAGGCTATGGCTACACCTTC; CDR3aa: CASSGQAGYGYTF
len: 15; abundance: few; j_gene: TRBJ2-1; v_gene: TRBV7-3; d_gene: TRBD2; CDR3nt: TGTGCCAGCAGCCTCCTAGCGGGGACCTACAATGAGCAGTTCTTC; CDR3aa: CASSLLAGTYNEQFF
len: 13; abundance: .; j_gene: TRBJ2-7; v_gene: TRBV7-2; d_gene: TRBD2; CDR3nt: TGTGCCAGCCGGGAGGGTCCCGGACGGGAGCAGTACTTC; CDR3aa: CASREGPGREQYF
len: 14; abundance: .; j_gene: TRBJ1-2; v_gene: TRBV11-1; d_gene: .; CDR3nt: TGTGCCAGCAGCCTCACGGACAGTAACTATGGCTACACCTTC; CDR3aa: CASSLTDSNYGYTF
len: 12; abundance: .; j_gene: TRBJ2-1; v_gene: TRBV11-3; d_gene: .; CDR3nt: TGTGCCAGCAGACCCAGGGGTCATGAGCAGTTCTTC; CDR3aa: CASRPRGHEQFF
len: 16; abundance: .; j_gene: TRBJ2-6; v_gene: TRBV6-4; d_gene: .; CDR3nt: TGTGCCAGCAGTTTGGGCGGGCCCTCTGGGGCCAACGTCCTGACTTTC; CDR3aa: CASSLGGPSGANVLTF
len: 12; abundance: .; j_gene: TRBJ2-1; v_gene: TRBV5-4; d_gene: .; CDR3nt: TGTGCCAGCAGAGAGTCCTACAATGAGCAGTTCTTC; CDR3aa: CASRESYNEQFF
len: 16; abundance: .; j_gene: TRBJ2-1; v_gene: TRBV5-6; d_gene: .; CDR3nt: TGTGCCAGCAGCTTGGATTTCGGGTCTTTTGGCAATGAGCAGTTCTTC; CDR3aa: CASSLDFGSFGNEQFF
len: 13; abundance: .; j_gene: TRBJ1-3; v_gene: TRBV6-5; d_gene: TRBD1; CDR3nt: TGTGCCAGCAGACAACGGACAGGGAACACCATATATTTT; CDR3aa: CASRQRTGNTIYF
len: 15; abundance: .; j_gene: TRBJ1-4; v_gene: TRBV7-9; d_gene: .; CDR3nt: TGTGCCAGCAGCTTACAGGGCCTTTCTAATGAAAAACTGTTTTTT; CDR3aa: CASSLQGLSNEKLFF
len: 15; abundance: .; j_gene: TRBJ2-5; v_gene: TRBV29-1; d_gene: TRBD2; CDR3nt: TGCAGCGTGGGGGGGTTGGGCGGGGGGCGTGAGACCCAGTACTTC; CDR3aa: CSVGGLGGGRETQYF
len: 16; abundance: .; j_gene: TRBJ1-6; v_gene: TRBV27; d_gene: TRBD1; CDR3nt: TGTGCCAGCAGTCATACAGGGGTTCTAGAGAATTCACCCCTCCACTTT; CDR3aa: CASSHTGVLENSPLHF
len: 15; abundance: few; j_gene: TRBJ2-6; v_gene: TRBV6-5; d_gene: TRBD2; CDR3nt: TGTGCCAGCAGCGGGAGGGCAACTGGGGCCAACGTCCTGACTTTC; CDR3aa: CASSGRATGANVLTF
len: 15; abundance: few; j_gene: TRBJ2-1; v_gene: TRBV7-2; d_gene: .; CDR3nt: TGTGCCAGCAGCTCCACTAGGAACAACTACAATGAGCAGTTCTTC; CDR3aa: CASSSTRNNYNEQFF
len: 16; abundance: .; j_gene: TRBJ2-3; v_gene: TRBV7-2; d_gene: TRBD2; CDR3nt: TGTGCCAGCAGCTTAGTGGCGGGGGGGCCAGGAGATACGCAGTATTTT; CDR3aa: CASSLVAGGPGDTQYF
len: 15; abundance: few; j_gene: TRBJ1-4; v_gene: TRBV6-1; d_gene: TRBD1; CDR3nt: TGTGCCAGCAGTGAAGCGACAGGGGTTAATGAAAAACTGTTTTTT; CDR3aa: CASSEATGVNEKLFF
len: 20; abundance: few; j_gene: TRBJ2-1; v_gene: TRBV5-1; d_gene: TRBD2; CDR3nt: TGCGCCAGCAGCTTGATTGTGCCTAGCGGGGGGTCCCCGCCGCTCAATGAGCAGTTCTTC; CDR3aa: CASSLIVPSGGSPPLNEQFF
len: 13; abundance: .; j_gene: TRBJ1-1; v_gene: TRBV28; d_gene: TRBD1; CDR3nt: TGTGCCAGCATCGCTACAGGGGGCTTTTTGGCTTTCTTT; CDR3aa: CASIATGGFLAFF
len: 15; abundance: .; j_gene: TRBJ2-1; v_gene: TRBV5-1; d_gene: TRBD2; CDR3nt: TGCGCCAGCGACTTACTAGCGGGGGGGGGTAATGAGCAGTTCTTC; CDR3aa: CASDLLAGGGNEQFF
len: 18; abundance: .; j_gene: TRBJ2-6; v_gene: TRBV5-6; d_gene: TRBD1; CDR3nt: TGTGCCAGCAGCCGGAGGGGACAGGCTTACTCTGGGGCCAACGTCCTGACTTTC; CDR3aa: CASSRRGQAYSGANVLTF
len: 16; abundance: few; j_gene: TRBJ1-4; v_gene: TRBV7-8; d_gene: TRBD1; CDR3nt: TGTGCCAGCAGCTTAGTCCGACAGGGGGGAAATGAAAAACTGTTTTTT; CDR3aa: CASSLVRQGGNEKLFF
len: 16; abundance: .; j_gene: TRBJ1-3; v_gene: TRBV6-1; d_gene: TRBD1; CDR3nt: TGTGCCAGCAGTGAAGCCAGGGGGCTTACTGGAAACACCATATATTTT; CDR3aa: CASSEARGLTGNTIYF
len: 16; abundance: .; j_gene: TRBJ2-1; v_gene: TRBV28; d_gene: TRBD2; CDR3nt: TGTGCCAGCAGCCACGAGGGAGGGCCGACTTACAATGAGCAGTTCTTC; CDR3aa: CASSHEGGPTYNEQFF
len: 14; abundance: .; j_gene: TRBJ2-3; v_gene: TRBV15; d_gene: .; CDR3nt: TGTGCCACCAGCAGCGGGGTCGGCGCAGATACGCAGTATTTT; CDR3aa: CATSSGVGADTQYF
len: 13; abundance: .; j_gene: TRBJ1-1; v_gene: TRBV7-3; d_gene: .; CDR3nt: TGTGCCAGCAGCCAAGTAGTGAACACTGAAGCTTTCTTT; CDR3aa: CASSQVVNTEAFF
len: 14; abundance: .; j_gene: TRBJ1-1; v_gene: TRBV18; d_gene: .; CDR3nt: TGTGCCAGCTCACTACAGTCGGTTAACACTGAAGCTTTCTTT; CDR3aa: CASSLQSVNTEAFF
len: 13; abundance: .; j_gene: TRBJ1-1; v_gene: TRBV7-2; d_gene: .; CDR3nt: TGTGCCAGCAGCCTTGGGACTAACACTGAAGCTTTCTTT; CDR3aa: CASSLGTNTEAFF
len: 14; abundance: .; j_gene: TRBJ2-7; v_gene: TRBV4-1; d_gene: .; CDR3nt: TGCGCCAGCAGCCAAGACTCGCGGTCCTACGAGCAGTACTTC; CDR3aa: CASSQDSRSYEQYF
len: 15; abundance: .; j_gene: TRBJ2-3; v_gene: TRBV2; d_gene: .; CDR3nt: TGTGCCAGCAGTGATGACAGACCTAGCACAGATACGCAGTATTTT; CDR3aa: CASSDDRPSTDTQYF
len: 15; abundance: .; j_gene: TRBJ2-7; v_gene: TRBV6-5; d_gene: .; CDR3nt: TGTGCCAGCAGTTACTCAGGAGGGGTTAGCGACGAGCAGTACTTC; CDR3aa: CASSYSGGVSDEQYF
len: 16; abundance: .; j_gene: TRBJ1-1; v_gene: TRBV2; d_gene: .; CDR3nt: TGTGCCAGCAGAGCAGGTTTCATGGGCAAGAACACTGAAGCTTTCTTT; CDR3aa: CASRAGFMGKNTEAFF
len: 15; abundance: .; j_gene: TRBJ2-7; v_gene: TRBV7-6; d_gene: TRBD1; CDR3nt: TGTGCCAGCAGCTTAGCGAGTAGGGGGAGGGACAGGGTTTACTTC; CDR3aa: CASSLASRGRDRVYF